This T cell receptor beta chain derives from a study of T cell repertoires in cytomegalovirus infection. As for the study in general: As its CMV epitopes, the study selected recently identified HLA-C-restricted and well-studied HLA-B-restricted targets. Through public TCR beta signatures, both CMV infection and matching HLA type were indicated.

Germline lookup yields CDR1 MNHEY and CDR2 SVGEGT. V shed 10 bases, J shed 1 base, and the junction held 9 bases outside the gene matches. The CDR3 length is 15 residues. TCRdb itself ran the reads through MiXCR, one entry per CDR3 protein. The data contain 450,000 to 650,000 distinct CDR3 sequences, roughly 43% of them seen just once; the ten biggest clones take up around 48%. This clonotype was observed a few times. The antigen remains undetermined. Whole-study findings and limits: Ex vivo, HLA-C-restricted CMV-specific TCR beta clonotypes prevailed over the rest of the response. Carriage of CMV together with the relevant HLA was identifiable through cumulative public TCR beta family frequency.

This specimen was cultured PBMCs, taken from culture after CMV antigen stimulation. The V gene is TRBV6-2 or TRBV6-3, the J gene TRBJ2-7; TRBD2 agrees at 11 bases. The source is a human donor in good health (CMV status not recorded). Some clones in this sample may be carry-over from other donors' samples. DNA for the CDR3: TGTGCCACTCAACTAGCGGGAGCGTTTTCCTACGAGCAGTACTTC. It yields the protein CATQLAGAFSYEQYF.